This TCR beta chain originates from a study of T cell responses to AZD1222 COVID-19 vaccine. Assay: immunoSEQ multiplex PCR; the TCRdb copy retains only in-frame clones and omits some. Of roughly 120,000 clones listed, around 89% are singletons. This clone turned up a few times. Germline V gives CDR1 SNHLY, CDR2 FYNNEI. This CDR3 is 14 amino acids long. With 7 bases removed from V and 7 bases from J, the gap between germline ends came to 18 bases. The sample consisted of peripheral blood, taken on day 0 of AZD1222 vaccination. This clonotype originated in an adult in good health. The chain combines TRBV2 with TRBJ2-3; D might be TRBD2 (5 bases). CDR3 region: CASTGSVGLNTQYF. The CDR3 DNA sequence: TGTGCCAGCACGGGGTCCGTTGGCTTGAATACGCAGTATTTT.